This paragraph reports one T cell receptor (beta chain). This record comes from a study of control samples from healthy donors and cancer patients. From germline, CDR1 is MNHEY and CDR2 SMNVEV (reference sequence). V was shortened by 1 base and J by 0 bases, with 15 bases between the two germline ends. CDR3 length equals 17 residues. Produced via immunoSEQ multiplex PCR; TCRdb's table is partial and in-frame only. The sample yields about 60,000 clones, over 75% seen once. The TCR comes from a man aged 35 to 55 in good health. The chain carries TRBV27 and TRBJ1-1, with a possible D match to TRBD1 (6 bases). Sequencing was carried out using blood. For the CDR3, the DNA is TGTGCCAGCAGTTTATATCCCCCAGGGGAAATGAACACTGAAGCTTTCTTT. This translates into CASSLYPPGEMNTEAFF.